Ten or more counts support the clone carrying this T cell receptor (beta chain). Its antigen is currently unknown. This sample stems from a study of T cell repertoires in cytomegalovirus infection. Study-level points and caveats: HLA-C-restricted CMV clonotypes gave the most frequent clonotype in two of eight donors.

The CDR3 loop spans 15 amino acids. V gave up 5 bases and J gave up 4 bases, with 17 bases separating them. TCRdb ran MiXCR on the reads and lists one entry per CDR3 protein. The sample lists about 190,000 distinct CDR3 sequences; about a tenth were seen once. The gene calls are TRBV12-3 or TRBV12-4 and TRBJ1-1; D may be TRBD1 (5 bases). Sequenced input: PBMCs. This TCR was sampled from a human donor in good health (CMV status not recorded). Some clones in this sample may be carry-over from other donors' samples. Here the CDR3 DNA reads TGTGCCAGCAGTCCCATTTCCCGTGGGGGCACTGAAGCTTTCTTT. It yields the protein CASSPISRGGTEAFF.